In its sample, the clone carrying this T cell receptor (beta chain) was seen a few times. Antigen: not known. Time point denoted: patch test 1, 2 weeks after DPC sensitization. The treatment was: therapeutic diphenylcyclopropenone sensitization with weekly scalp DPC. This sample was included in a study of human T cells and chemical hapten exposure. About the study: Weekly scalp doses of diphenylcyclopropenone were given to patients during the roughly 25-week study. How much TCR each sample yielded varied, mostly because pooled library volumes differed slightly.

The library attached unique molecular identifiers to individual cDNA molecules. A single record per CDR3 protein comes from TCRdb applying MiXCR to the RACE reads. The table has roughly 190,000 distinct CDR3 sequences, 20% to 25% seen once; the top ten hold approximately 6.7%. Study-wide results and caveats: The presence of alopecia in the donors means their immune response may differ from healthy people's.

This TCR came from a woman in her 50s with alopecia areata. Some clones in this sample may be carry-over from other donors' samples. The starting material was whole blood, obtained in connection with sensitization to the hapten diphenylcyclopropenone (DPC).

CDR3 protein: CASSALQGFNSPLHF. The CDR3 bases are TGTGCCAGCAGCGCCTTACAGGGTTTCAATTCACCCCTCCACTTT. This chain uses TRBV11-2 with TRBJ1-6, with a tentative D call TRBD1 (6 bases). The V end was cut by 5 bases, the J end by 7 bases, with 15 bases between. Germline assignment: CDR1 SGHAT and CDR2 FQNNGV. The CDR3 totals 15 residues.